The next 25 T cell receptor beta chains were all read from a single sample in a study of T cell clones after liver transplantation. Sequenced by immunoSEQ multiplex PCR; TCRdb stores in-frame clones only, minus some. This table holds tens of thousands of clones, around two thirds found once. The source material was CD4+ T cells from blood, sampled at the roughly 15-month timepoint. The receptors originated from a human patient who received a liver transplant. Some of these T cells may belong to the graft donor.

This clone has a handful of counts. V gene TRBV5-5 combines with J gene TRBJ2-5, with D uncertain. Germline assignment: CDR1 SGHKS and CDR2 YYEKEE (reference sequence). The CDR3 length is 12 residues. Trimming shortened V by 0 bases and J by 5 bases, and 5 bases separated the two germline ends. The CDR3 region is CASSLATETQYF. The CDR3 region has the DNA TGTGCCAGCAGCTTGGCAACGGAGACCCAGTACTTC.

This clone has just a few counts. The CDR3 DNA reads as TGTGCCAGCAGCTTGTATGGTGGAGGACAAGATGAAAAACTGTTTTTT. Translating gives CASSLYGGGQDEKLFF. The chain links TRBV5-6 to TRBJ1-4; maybe TRBD1 (5 bases). Germline values: CDR1 SGHDT, CDR2 YYEEEE. The V and J ends lost 1 base and 6 bases respectively, with 16 bases between them. The CDR3 consists of 16 residues.

The chain joins TRBV27 to TRBJ2-1; TRBD2 aligns across 8 bases. The CDR3 is 14 residues long. The ends lost 0 bases at V and 9 bases at J; junction bases unmatched: 4. Per germline, CDR1 MNHEY and CDR2 SMNVEV (reference sequence). The CDR3, as DNA: TGTGCCAGCAGTTTATCCGGGAGGGACGGTGAGCAGTTCTTC. It yields the protein CASSLSGRDGEQFF.

The chain combines TRBV25-1 with TRBJ2-5; the D gene is possibly TRBD2 (7 bases). The J call may be mistaken, given a closer DNA end match to TRBJ2-7. The germline V gene encodes CDR1 MGHDK and CDR2 SYGVNS. This CDR3 has 15 amino acids. CDR3 coding DNA: TGTGCCAGCACCGGAATGGGGGGGACATTCTACGAGCAGTACTTC. Its protein is CASTGMGGTFYEQYF.

CDR3 in amino acids: CASMVREVGEQFF. In DNA, the CDR3 is TGCGCCAGCATGGTGCGGGAAGTTGGTGAGCAGTTCTTC. The chain has TRBV5-1 and TRBJ2-1; TRBD2 is a possible D gene (6 bases). V lost 6 bases to trimming and J lost 9 bases, with 16 bases between them. Germline V gene sequence: CDR1 SGHRS, CDR2 YFSETQ. CDR3 length: 13 residues.

The chain is built from TRBV7-7 and TRBJ2-2, with unresolved D. CDR3 length: 14 amino acids. V was cut by 2 bases and J by 4 bases, with 8 bases left in between. From germline, CDR1 is SSHAT and CDR2 FNYEAQ (reference sequence). The CDR3 DNA is TGTGCCAGCAGCTTAAGTCATCCCACCGGGGAGCTGTTTTTT. It specifies CASSLSHPTGELFF.

The chain has TRBV7-8 and TRBJ2-1; D not certain. V gave up 6 bases and J gave up 8 bases, with 8 bases separating them. Germline CDR1 reads SGHVS; CDR2 reads FQNEAQ. The CDR3 consists of 11 residues. CDR3 region: CASSFQDEQFF. The CDR3 DNA reads as TGTGCCAGCAGTTTTCAAGATGAGCAGTTCTTC.

There are a few counts of this clone. The rearrangement joins TRBV2 to TRBJ2-5, with D possibly being TRBD1 (5 bases). The V end lost 4 bases, the J end lost 3 bases, and 9 bases lay between the germline ends. CDR1 is SNHLY and CDR2 is FYNNEI in the germline V gene. This CDR3 is built from 13 residues. The CDR3 region is CASSVEGEETQYF. DNA for the CDR3: TGTGCCAGCAGTGTGGAAGGGGAAGAGACCCAGTACTTC.

V is TRBV7-2 and J is TRBJ2-1; 8 bases map to TRBD2. V was clipped by 5 bases and J by 5 bases; unmatched bases: 8. The CDR3 is 15 residues long. Germline values: CDR1 SGHTA, CDR2 FQGNSA. This CDR3 reads CASSPQVAGHNEQFF. CDR3 DNA sequence: TGTGCCAGCAGCCCCCAAGTAGCGGGGCACAATGAGCAGTTCTTC.

V is TRBV19 and J is TRBJ2-3; 7 positions agree with TRBD2. With 3 bases clipped from V and 4 bases from J, the junction kept 4 bases outside the gene matches. CDR1 is LNHDA, CDR2 SQIVND, per germline (reference sequence). This CDR3 spans 14 amino acids. The CDR3 is CASSIGGSADTQYF. CDR3 sequence (DNA): TGTGCCAGTAGTATTGGCGGGAGCGCAGATACGCAGTATTTT.

There are a few counts of this clone. The chain employs TRBV6-1 and TRBJ2-7, with D unclear. Germline CDR1 MNHNS, CDR2 SASEGT. V was pared by 2 bases and J by 2 bases, with 7 bases between. The CDR3 is made up of 13 amino acids. The CDR3 protein is CASSERHTYEQYV. The CDR3 coding sequence is TGTGCCAGCAGTGAACGTCATACCTACGAGCAGTACGTC.

This clone was picked up one time. V is TRBV30 and J is TRBJ1-1, with a tentative D call TRBD1 (5 bases). Trimming left V 4 bases short and J 5 bases short, with 14 bases between. The CDR3 runs to 13 residues. The germline V gene encodes CDR1 GTSNPN and CDR2 SVGIG (reference sequence). The CDR3 nucleotides read TGTGCCTGGAATCACGGGGGGGATACTGAAGCTTTCTTT. It yields the protein CAWNHGGDTEAFF.

The table lists this clone with a count of one. The genes are TRBV28 and TRBJ1-5; 7 bases match TRBD1. The CDR3 runs 12 residues. Germline lookup yields CDR1 MDHEN and CDR2 SYDVKM. Trimming removed 7 bases from V and 7 bases from J; junction bases left unmatched: 4. The CDR3 DNA is TGTGCCAGCACTGGCAGGGGGCAGCCCCAGCATTTT. Its translation is CASTGRGQPQHF.

This chain connects TRBV18 to TRBJ2-7, with 7 bases aligning to TRBD1. Germline V gene lookup returns CDR1 KGHSH and CDR2 LQKENI. There are 13 residues in the CDR3. Trimming cost V 3 bases and J 6 bases; bases outside gene matches: 5. The CDR3 bases are TGTGCCAGCTCACCCGTTCCAGGGGGCGAGCAGTACTTC. It is translated as CASSPVPGGEQYF.

The chain has TRBV7-9 and TRBJ2-4; perhaps TRBD1 as D (6 bases). The V gene lost 4 bases and the J gene lost 5 bases, with 12 bases spanning the gap. CDR1 and CDR2 from the germline V gene are SEHNR and FQNEAQ (reference sequence). The CDR3 runs to 14 residues. CDR3: CASSYTGRENIQYF. The CDR3 DNA is TGTGCCAGCAGCTACACAGGGCGTGAAAACATTCAGTACTTC.

The V and J genes are TRBV5-1 and TRBJ1-2, with TRBD1 matching over 12 bases. Germline V gene sequence: CDR1 SGHRS, CDR2 YFSETQ. Trimming took 4 bases from V and 7 from J; bases not matched to a gene: 2. The CDR3 runs to 13 residues. The CDR3 sequence: CASSTGQGAGYTF. In DNA form, the CDR3 reads TGCGCCAGCAGCACGGGACAGGGGGCTGGCTACACCTTC. The whole variable domain, filled in from reference TRBV5-1 and TRBJ1-2, reads KAGVTQTPRYLIKTRGQQVTLSCSPISGHRSVSWYQQTPGQGLQFLFEYFSETQRNKGNFPGRFSGRQFSNSRSEMNVSTLELGDSALYLCASSTGQGAGYTFGSGTRLTVV.

This clone was seen once. The chain recombines TRBV28 with TRBJ1-4; D ambiguous. Trimming stripped 2 bases from V and 8 bases from J, with 12 bases between. The CDR3 has 14 amino acids. Germline lookup yields CDR1 MDHEN and CDR2 SYDVKM. The CDR3 spells CASSLGRFREKLFF. CDR3 nucleotides: TGTGCCAGCAGTTTAGGACGCTTCAGGGAAAAACTGTTTTTT. The variable domain in full, completed from reference TRBV28 and TRBJ1-4, reads DVKVTQSSRYLVKRTGEKVFLECVQDMDHENMFWYRQDPGLGLRLIYFSYDVKMKEKGDIPEGYSVSREKKERFSLILESASTNQTSMYLCASSLGRFREKLFFGSGTQLSVL.

The chain links TRBV7-9 to TRBJ2-7; D not resolved. Looked up from germline, CDR1 is SEHNR and CDR2 is FQNEAQ (reference sequence). This CDR3 has 13 amino acids. With 9 bases removed from V and 0 bases from J, the gap between germline ends came to 12 bases. The CDR3 region has the DNA TGTGCCAGACAGAGTGTAAGCTCCTACGAGCAGTACGTC. It is translated as CARQSVSSYEQYV.

This chain connects TRBV6-5 to TRBJ1-1; D call uncertain. The CDR3 totals 14 residues. The V end lost 6 bases, the J end lost 1 base, and 12 bases lay between the germline ends. Germline V lookup: CDR1 MNHEY, CDR2 SVGAGI. The DNA of the CDR3 is TGTGCCAGCAGGGAAGGGATCGCGAACACTGAAGCTTTCTTT. Its protein product is CASREGIANTEAFF.

The chain carries TRBV29-1 and TRBJ2-7; D assignment may be TRBD1 or TRBD2 (5 bases each). Germline CDR1 is SQVTM and CDR2 is ANQGSEA. V was clipped by 3 bases and J by 7 bases, with 13 bases between them. The CDR3 covers 12 residues. CDR3 sequence reads: CSVEVGVGEQYV. CDR3 bases: TGCAGCGTTGAGGTGGGGGTTGGTGAGCAGTACGTC.

This chain uses TRBV2 with TRBJ2-3; 9 positions agree with TRBD2. V lost 5 bases and J lost 1; bases outside the gene matches: 4. The CDR3 has 15 residues. Per the germline V gene, CDR1 is SNHLY and CDR2 is FYNNEI. CDR3 nucleotide sequence: TGTGCCAGCAGTTCGGGCGGGGGGGGCACAGATACGCAGTATTTT. Its translation: CASSSGGGGTDTQYF.

The chain links TRBV19 to TRBJ2-7, with D possibly matching TRBD1 (6 bases). The V and J ends lost 8 bases and 0 bases respectively, with 20 bases between them. CDR1 and CDR2 (germline): LNHDA, SQIVND (reference sequence). The CDR3 spans 16 residues. CDR3 residues: CASRGTGTTSSYEQYF. The CDR3 DNA reads TGTGCCAGTCGAGGGACCGGGACAACGAGCTCCTACGAGCAGTACTTC.

V and J are TRBV30 and TRBJ2-2; tentatively, D is TRBD1 (6 bases). V was pared by 3 bases and J by 0 bases, with 14 bases between. CDR1 is GTSNPN and CDR2 is SVGIG in the germline V gene (reference sequence). The CDR3 covers 16 residues. In nucleotides, the CDR3 is TGTGCCTGGAGGTACCTCGGGACATCGAACACCGGGGAGCTGTTTTTT. Amino acids: CAWRYLGTSNTGELFF.

This chain links TRBV30 with TRBJ1-1; D perhaps matches TRBD1 (6 bases). Trimming removed 0 bases at V and 4 bases at J, with 15 bases between. CDR3 length equals 15 residues. Looked up from germline, CDR1 is GTSNPN and CDR2 is SVGIG (reference sequence). CDR3 in DNA: TGTGCCTGGAGTGTACAGGGAAATGGAATCACTGAAGCTTTCTTT. It yields the protein CAWSVQGNGITEAFF. The full variable domain, completed using reference TRBV30 and TRBJ1-1, is SQTIHQWPATLVQPVGSPLSLECTVEGTSNPNLYWYRQAAGRGLQLLFYSVGIGQISSEVPQNLSASRPQDRQFILSSKKLLLSDSGFYLCAWSVQGNGITEAFFGQGTRLTVV.

The chain carries TRBV6-1 and TRBJ2-7; D is ambiguous. With 7 bases removed from V and 4 bases from J, the gap between germline ends came to 5 bases. CDR1 is MNHNS and CDR2 is SASEGT in the germline V gene. The CDR3 contains 10 residues. CDR3 residues: CASNKYEQYF. CDR3 DNA: TGTGCCAGCAATAAGTACGAGCAGTACTTC.